This T cell receptor beta chain comes out of a study of tumor-infiltrating lymphocytes in localized non-small cell lung cancer. Study results and caveats: Tumor T-cell fraction was not associated with recurrence-free survival. Technical variation could not be separated from intratumor heterogeneity here. Higher tumor T cell infiltration than in uninvolved lung was supported by TCRbeta sequencing.

For this clone: No antigen is known for it.

Repertoires were generated with immunoSEQ multiplex PCR, while TCRdb's copy carries only in-frame clones and drops some. This sample carries over 15,000 clones, approximately 62% of them seen once, and the ten largest clones take roughly 6%. Germline-derived CDR1 and CDR2 are SGHTA and FQGNSA. This CDR3 is built from 16 residues. V was cut by 5 bases and J by 1 base, with 15 bases left in between. The source of this sequence is a human donor with non-small cell lung cancer. The specimen was lung tumor tissue. The V and J genes are TRBV7-2 and TRBJ2-4; D unresolved. The DNA of the CDR3 is TGTGCCAGCAGCCCAGACATTGCGAGGGCCAAAAACATTCAGTACTTC. It encodes CASSPDIARAKNIQYF.